These T cell receptor beta chains were read from a single sample in a study of tumor-infiltrating lymphocytes in primary liver carcinoma. MiXCR, applied by TCRdb to the multiplex PCR reads, yields one record per CDR3 protein. The sample yields about 200,000 distinct CDR3 sequences, almost 65% seen once. The sample comprised peripheral blood. The receptors here all came from a woman aged 60-70 years with primary liver carcinoma and hepatitis B virus infection. Both conserved end residues are part of each CDR3. Fields, in order: V gene, clone size, D gene, J gene, CDR3 DNA, CDR3 protein. D genes are given only for firm matches. A clone size is listed for some rows: how often the clone was seen (once, few, many), or a class if it is expanded.

TRBV5-1	.	.	TRBJ2-1	TGCGCCAGCAGCCCCCCTGGGGCGGGACATGAGCAGTTCTTC	CASSPPGAGHEQFF
TRBV29-1	many	.	TRBJ1-1	TGCAGCGTTGAAGAGCGGGGGTGGGGGAACACTGAAGCTTTCTTT	CSVEERGWGNTEAFF
TRBV5-1	.	.	TRBJ2-7	TGCGCCAGCAGCTTGGAAAGGGCCGAGCAGTACTTC	CASSLERAEQYF
TRBV6-1	many	.	TRBJ2-7	TGTGCCAGCAGTGAACTCACCCGCAACTACGAGCAGTACTTC	CASSELTRNYEQYF
TRBV14	.	.	TRBJ2-7	TGTGCCAGCAGCCAAGATCTGGCAGGTGCCTCCTACGAGCAGTACTTC	CASSQDLAGASYEQYF
TRBV7-9	.	TRBD2	TRBJ2-3	TGTGCCAGGAGCTATACTAGCGGTAGCACAGATACGCAGTATTTT	CARSYTSGSTDTQYF
TRBV6-5	many	TRBD1	TRBJ2-7	TGTGCCAGCAGTCGGACAGGGGCCTACGAGCAGTACTTC	CASSRTGAYEQYF
TRBV11-2	.	.	TRBJ2-2	TGTGCCAACAACAACGACAGGATTTCATACACAGGGGAGCTGTTTTTT	CANNNDRISYTGELFF
TRBV14	.	.	TRBJ2-1	TGTGCCAGCAGCCCTGAATTGACGGGGAATGAGCAGTTATTC	CASSPELTGNEQLF
TRBV6-5	many	TRBD2	TRBJ2-1	TGTGCCAGCAGTTTACTAGCGGGATCCTACAATGAGCAGTTCTTC	CASSLLAGSYNEQFF
TRBV18	.	.	TRBJ1-4	TGTGCCAGCTCACCAGGACAGTCAGCAACTAATGAAAAACTGTTTTTT	CASSPGQSATNEKLFF